Shown below are 7 T cell receptor beta chains from a single sample sequenced in a study of CD8 T cells in Susac syndrome. RNA in amounts of about 0.5 to 1 ug was reverse transcribed with random hexamers. TCRdb redid the calling of the immunoSEQ multiplex PCR reads with MiXCR, one entry per CDR3 protein. The sample comprises 15,000 to 20,000 distinct CDR3 sequences, approximately 95% of which are singletons, and around 0.21% rests with the top ten. Sequencing was carried out using CD8+ T cells from PBMCs. These receptors all stem from a human donor in good health.

The V and J genes are TRBV7-6 and TRBJ2-1, with no clear D. The CDR3 runs to 16 residues. Trimming pared 5 bases from V and 2 bases from J, leaving 16 bases between. The germline gives CDR1 SGHVS, CDR2 FNYEAQ. The CDR3 nucleotides read TGTGCCAGCAGCCCGCCGGCCTATCCCGCCTACAATGAGCAGTTCTTC. Protein: CASSPPAYPAYNEQFF.

The rearrangement links TRBV27 to TRBJ2-1; D may correspond to TRBD1 or TRBD2 (5 bases each). Trimming took 6 bases from V and 15 from J, leaving 18 bases between them. The CDR3 has 12 residues. From germline, CDR1 is MNHEY and CDR2 SMNVEV (reference sequence). The CDR3: CASSQMRDVPFF. CDR3 DNA sequence: TGTGCCAGCAGCCAAATGAGGGACGTACCGTTCTTC.

The chain combines TRBV6-5 with TRBJ2-5; D might be TRBD1 (6 bases). V was pared by 6 bases and J by 2 bases, with 16 bases between. Germline assignment: CDR1 MNHEY and CDR2 SVGAGI. The CDR3 runs to 15 residues. The CDR3 is CASSPTGTPQETQYF. The DNA for the CDR3 is TGTGCCAGCAGCCCCACCGGGACACCACAAGAGACCCAGTACTTC.

The rearrangement links TRBV3-1 to TRBJ2-2; D is possibly TRBD1 or TRBD2 (5 bases each). Germline V gives CDR1 LGHDT, CDR2 YNNKEL (reference sequence). The CDR3 contains 16 residues. Trimming removed 1 base at V and 11 bases at J, with 20 bases between. Here the CDR3 DNA reads TGTGCCAGCAGCCAAGGAATTTGGGACGCCGGGGATGAGCTGTTTTTT. Amino acid sequence: CASSQGIWDAGDELFF. The complete variable domain, with remaining parts taken from reference TRBV3-1 and TRBJ2-2, reads DTAVSQTPKYLVTQMGNDKSIKCEQNLGHDTMYWYKQDSKKFLKIMFSYNNKELIINETVPNRFSPKSPDKAHLNLHINSLELGDSAVYFCASSQGIWDAGDELFFGEGSRLTVL.

The chain uses TRBV28 and TRBJ2-1, with 10 nucleotides matching TRBD2. Germline CDR1 is MDHEN and CDR2 is SYDVKM. J lost 4 bases, V lost 4 bases, and 4 bases had no gene match. The CDR3 covers 15 residues. The CDR3 spells CASSSGTSAYNEQFF. CDR3 coding DNA: TGTGCCAGCAGTTCCGGGACTAGCGCTTACAATGAGCAGTTCTTC. Full variable domain (missing parts from reference TRBV28 and TRBJ2-1): DVKVTQSSRYLVKRTGEKVFLECVQDMDHENMFWYRQDPGLGLRLIYFSYDVKMKEKGDIPEGYSVSREKKERFSLILESASTNQTSMYLCASSSGTSAYNEQFFGPGTRLTVL.

This chain uses TRBV30 with TRBJ1-2; D gene uncertain. The CDR3 is made up of 10 amino acids. V shed 7 bases and J shed 5 bases, with 8 bases lying between them. Germline CDR1 is GTSNPN and CDR2 is SVGIG (reference sequence). In DNA form, the CDR3 reads TGTGCCTCGGACGGTTATGGCTACACCTTC. Its translation is CASDGYGYTF.

This chain connects TRBV27 to TRBJ2-7; weak D call: TRBD1 (7 bases). This CDR3 has 14 amino acids. Between the trimmed V and J ends, which lost 5 bases and 1 base, there was a span of 12 bases. Germline CDR1 reads MNHEY; CDR2 reads SMNVEV (reference sequence). CDR3 nucleotide sequence: TGTGCCAGCAGTACGCGGGGACAGTCCTACGAGCAGTACGTC. Amino acid sequence: CASSTRGQSYEQYV.